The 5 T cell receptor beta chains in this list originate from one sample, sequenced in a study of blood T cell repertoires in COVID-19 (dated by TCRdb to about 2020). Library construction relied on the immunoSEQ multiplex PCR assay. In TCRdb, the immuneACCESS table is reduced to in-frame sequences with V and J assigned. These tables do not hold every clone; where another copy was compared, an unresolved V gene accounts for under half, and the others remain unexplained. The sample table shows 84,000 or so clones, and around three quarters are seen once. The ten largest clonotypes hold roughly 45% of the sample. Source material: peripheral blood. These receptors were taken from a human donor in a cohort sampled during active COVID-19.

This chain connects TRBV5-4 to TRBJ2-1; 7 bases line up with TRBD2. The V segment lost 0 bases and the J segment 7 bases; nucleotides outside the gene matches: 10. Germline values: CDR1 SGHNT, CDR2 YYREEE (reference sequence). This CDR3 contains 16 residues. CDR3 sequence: CASSLELRGGLNEQFF. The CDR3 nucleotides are TGTGCCAGCAGCTTGGAACTGAGGGGAGGGCTGAATGAGCAGTTCTTC.

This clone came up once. Written as DNA, the CDR3 is TGTGCCAGCAGTTTGGGGCAGACCTACGAGCAGTACTTC. Protein: CASSLGQTYEQYF. The V call is TRBV27, the J call TRBJ2-7; D possibly corresponds to TRBD1 (5 bases). Germline assignment: CDR1 MNHEY and CDR2 SMNVEV (reference sequence). Trimming left V 3 bases short and J 2 bases short, with 8 bases between. The CDR3 spans 13 residues.

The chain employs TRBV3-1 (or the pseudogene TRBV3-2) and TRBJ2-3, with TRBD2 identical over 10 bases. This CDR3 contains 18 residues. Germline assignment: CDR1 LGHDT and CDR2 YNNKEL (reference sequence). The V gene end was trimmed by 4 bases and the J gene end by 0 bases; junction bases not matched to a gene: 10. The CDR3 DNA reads TGTGCCAGCAGCCCGCCGGGACTAGCGTACCCTAGCACAGATACGCAGTATTTT. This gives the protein CASSPPGLAYPSTDTQYF.

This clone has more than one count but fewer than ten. The CDR3 loop reads CASSTRGKLFF. In DNA, the CDR3 is TGTGCCAGCAGCACTCGGGGGAAACTGTTTTTT. The chain couples TRBV21-1 to TRBJ1-4. TRBV21-1 is given as a pseudogene. The CDR3 is made up of 11 amino acids.

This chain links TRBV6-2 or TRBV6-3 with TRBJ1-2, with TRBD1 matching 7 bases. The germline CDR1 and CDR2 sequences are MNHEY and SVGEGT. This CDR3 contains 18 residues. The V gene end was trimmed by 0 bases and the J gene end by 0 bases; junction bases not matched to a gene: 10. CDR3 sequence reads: CASSYSDRALSANYGYTF. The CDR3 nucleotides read TGTGCCAGCAGTTACTCCGACAGGGCCCTATCAGCTAACTATGGCTACACCTTC.